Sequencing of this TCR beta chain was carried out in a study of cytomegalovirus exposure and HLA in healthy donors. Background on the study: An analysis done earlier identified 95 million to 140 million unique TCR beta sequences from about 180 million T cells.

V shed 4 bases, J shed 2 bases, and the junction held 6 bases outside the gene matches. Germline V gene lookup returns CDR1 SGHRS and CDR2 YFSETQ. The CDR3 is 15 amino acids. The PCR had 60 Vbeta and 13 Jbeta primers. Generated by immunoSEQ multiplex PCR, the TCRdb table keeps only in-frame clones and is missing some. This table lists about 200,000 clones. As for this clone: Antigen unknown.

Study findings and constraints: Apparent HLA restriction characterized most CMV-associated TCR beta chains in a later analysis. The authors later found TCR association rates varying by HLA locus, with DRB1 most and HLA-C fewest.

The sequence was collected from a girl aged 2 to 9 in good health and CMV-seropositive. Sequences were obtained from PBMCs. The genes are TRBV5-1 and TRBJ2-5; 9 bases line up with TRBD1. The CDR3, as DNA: TGCGCCAGCAGCGCGACAGGGGGAGGACAAGAGACCCAGTACTTC. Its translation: CASSATGGGQETQYF.